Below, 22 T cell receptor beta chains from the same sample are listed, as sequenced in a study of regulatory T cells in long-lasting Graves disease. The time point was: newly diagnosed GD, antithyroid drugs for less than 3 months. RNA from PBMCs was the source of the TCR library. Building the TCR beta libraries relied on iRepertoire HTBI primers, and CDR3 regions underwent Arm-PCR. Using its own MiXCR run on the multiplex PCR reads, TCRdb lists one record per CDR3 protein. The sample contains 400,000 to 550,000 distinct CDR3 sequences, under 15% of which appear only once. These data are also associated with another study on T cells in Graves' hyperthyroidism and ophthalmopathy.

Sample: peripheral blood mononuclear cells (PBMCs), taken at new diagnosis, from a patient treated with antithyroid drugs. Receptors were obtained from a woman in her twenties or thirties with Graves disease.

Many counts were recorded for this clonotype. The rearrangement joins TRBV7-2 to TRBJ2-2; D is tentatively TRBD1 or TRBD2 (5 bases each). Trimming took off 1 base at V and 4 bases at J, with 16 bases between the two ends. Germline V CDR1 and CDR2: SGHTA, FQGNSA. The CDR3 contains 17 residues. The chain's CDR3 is CASSLVAGARGTGELFF. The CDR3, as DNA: TGTGCCAGCAGCTTAGTTGCCGGGGCGCGTGGCACCGGGGAGCTGTTTTTT. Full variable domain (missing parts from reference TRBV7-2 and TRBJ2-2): GAGVSQSPSNKVTEKGKDVELRCDPISGHTALYWYRQSLGQGLEFLIYFQGNSAPDKSGLPSDRFSAERTGGSVSTLTIQRTQQEDSAVYLCASSLVAGARGTGELFFGEGSRLTVL.

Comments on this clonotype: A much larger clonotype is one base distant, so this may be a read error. CDR3 nucleotides: TGTGCCATCAGCCCGGACAGGGATTTTCACAATGAGCAGTTCTTC. Its translation: CAISPDRDFHNEQFF. The rearrangement joins TRBV7-2 to TRBJ2-1; 8 bases fit TRBD1. CDR3 length: 15 amino acids. Germline CDR1 reads SGHTA; CDR2 reads FQGNSA.

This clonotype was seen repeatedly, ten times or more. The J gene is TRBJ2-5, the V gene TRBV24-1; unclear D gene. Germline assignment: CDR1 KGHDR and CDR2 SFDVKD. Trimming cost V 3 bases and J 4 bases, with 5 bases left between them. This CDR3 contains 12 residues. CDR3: CATSDMAETQYF. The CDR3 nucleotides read TGTGCCACCAGTGATATGGCAGAGACCCAGTACTTC.

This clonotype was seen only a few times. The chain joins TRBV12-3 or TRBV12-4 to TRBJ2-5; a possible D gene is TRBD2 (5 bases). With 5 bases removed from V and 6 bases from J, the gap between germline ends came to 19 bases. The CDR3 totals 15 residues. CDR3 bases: TGTGCCAGCAGTCCCCCTGTTGGGGAGAAGAAGACCCAGTACTTC. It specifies CASSPPVGEKKTQYF.

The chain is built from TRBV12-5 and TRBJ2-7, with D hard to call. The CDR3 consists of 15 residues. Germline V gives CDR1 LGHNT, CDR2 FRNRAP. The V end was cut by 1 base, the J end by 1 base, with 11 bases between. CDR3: CASGLEAAGSYEQYF. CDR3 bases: TGTGCTAGTGGTTTGGAGGCAGCCGGTTCCTACGAGCAGTACTTC.

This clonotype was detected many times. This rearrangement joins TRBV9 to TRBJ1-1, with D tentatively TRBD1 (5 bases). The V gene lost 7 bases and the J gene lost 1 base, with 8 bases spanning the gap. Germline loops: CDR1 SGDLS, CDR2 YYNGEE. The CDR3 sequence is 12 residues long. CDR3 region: CASSGGNTEAFF. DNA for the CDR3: TGTGCCAGCTCGGGGGGGAACACTGAAGCTTTCTTT.

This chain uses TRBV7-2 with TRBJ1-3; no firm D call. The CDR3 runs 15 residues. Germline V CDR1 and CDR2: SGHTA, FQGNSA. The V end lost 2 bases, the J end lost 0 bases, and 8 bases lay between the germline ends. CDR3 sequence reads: CASSLIPDSGNTIYF. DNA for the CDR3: TGTGCCAGCAGCTTAATCCCGGACTCTGGAAACACCATATATTTT. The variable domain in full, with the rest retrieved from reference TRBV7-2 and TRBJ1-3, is GAGVSQSPSNKVTEKGKDVELRCDPISGHTALYWYRQSLGQGLEFLIYFQGNSAPDKSGLPSDRFSAERTGGSVSTLTIQRTQQEDSAVYLCASSLIPDSGNTIYFGEGSWLTVV.

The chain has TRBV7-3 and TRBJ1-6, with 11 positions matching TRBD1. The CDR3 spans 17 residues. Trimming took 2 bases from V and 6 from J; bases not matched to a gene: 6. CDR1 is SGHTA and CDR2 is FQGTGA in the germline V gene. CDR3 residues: CASSLYPGTGGNSPLHF. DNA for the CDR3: TGTGCCAGCAGCTTATACCCCGGGACAGGGGGTAATTCACCCCTCCACTTT.

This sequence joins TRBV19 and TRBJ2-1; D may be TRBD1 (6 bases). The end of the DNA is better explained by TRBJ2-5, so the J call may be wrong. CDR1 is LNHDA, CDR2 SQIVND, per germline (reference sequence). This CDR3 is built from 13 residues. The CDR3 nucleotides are TGTGCCAGTAGGAGGGACAACCAAGAGACCCAGTACTTC. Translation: CASRRDNQETQYF.

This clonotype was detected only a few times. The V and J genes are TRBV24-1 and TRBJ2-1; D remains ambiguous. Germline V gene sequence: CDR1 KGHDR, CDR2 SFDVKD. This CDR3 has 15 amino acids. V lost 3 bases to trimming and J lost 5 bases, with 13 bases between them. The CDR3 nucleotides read TGTGCCACCAGTGATCCCAGTGGTGGCCACAATGAGCAGTTCTTC. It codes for CATSDPSGGHNEQFF.

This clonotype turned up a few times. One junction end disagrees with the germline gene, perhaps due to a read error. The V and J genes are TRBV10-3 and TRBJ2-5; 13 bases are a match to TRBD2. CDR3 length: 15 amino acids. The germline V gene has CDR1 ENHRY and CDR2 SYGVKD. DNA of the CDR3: TGTGCCATCAGTGGGGGGACTAGCGGGATAGAGATCCAGTACTTC. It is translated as CAISGGTSGIEIQYF.

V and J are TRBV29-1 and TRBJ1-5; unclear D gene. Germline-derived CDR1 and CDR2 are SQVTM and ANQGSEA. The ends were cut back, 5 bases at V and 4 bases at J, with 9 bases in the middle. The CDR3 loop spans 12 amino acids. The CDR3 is CSVKKPNQPQHF. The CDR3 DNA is TGCAGCGTTAAAAAACCGAATCAGCCCCAGCATTTT.

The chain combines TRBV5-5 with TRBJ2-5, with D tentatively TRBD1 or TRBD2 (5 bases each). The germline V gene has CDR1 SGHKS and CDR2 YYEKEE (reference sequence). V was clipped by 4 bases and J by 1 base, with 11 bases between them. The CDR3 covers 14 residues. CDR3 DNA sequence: TGTGCCAGCAGCGACGGGACCTTCCAAGAGACCCAGTACTTC. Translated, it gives CASSDGTFQETQYF.

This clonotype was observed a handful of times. The CDR3: CASSQGGERFGYTF. In nucleotides, the CDR3 is TGTGCCAGCAGCCAGGGTGGGGAACGTTTTGGCTACACCTTC. V is TRBV4-2 and J is TRBJ1-2; D uncertain. The germline gives CDR1 LGHNA, CDR2 YNFKEQ. This CDR3 has 14 residues. With 3 bases removed from V and 7 bases from J, the gap between germline ends came to 15 bases.

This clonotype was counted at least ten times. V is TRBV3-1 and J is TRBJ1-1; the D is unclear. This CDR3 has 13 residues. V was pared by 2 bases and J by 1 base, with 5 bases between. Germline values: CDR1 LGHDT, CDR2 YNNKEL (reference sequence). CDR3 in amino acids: CASSQLENTEAFF. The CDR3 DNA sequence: TGTGCCAGCAGCCAACTGGAGAACACTGAAGCTTTCTTT.

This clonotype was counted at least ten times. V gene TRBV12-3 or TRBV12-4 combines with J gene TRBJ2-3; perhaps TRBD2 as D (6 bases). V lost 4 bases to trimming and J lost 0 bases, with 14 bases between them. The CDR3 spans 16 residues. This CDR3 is CASSSGLALSTDTQYF. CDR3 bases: TGTGCCAGCAGTTCGGGACTCGCGCTTAGCACAGATACGCAGTATTTT.

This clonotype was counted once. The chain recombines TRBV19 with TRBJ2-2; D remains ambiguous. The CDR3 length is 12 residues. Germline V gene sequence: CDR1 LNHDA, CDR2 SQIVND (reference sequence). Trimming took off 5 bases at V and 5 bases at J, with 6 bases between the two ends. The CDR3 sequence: CASSWTTGELFF. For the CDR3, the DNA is TGTGCCAGTAGTTGGACGACCGGGGAGCTGTTTTTT.

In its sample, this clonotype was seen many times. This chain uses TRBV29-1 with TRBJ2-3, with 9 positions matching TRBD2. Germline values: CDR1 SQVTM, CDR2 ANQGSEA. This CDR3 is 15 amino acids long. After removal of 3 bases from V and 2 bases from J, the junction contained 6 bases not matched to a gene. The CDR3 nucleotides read TGCAGCGTTGATTTAGCGGGAGTGCACACAGATACGCAGTATTTT. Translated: CSVDLAGVHTDTQYF.

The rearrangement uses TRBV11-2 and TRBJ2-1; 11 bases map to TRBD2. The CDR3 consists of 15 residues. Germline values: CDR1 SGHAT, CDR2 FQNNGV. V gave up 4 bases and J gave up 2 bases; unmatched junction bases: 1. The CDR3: CASSSLAGAYNEQFF. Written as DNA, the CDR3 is TGTGCCAGCAGCTCACTAGCGGGGGCCTACAATGAGCAGTTCTTC.

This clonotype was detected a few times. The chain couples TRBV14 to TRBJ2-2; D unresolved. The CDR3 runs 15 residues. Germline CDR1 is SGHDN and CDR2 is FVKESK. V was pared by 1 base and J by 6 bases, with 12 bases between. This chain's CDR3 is CASSQAAISSGELFF. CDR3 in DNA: TGTGCCAGCAGCCAAGCGGCTATTTCCTCCGGGGAGCTGTTTTTT. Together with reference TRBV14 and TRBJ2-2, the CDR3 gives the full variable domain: EAGVTQFPSHSVIEKGQTVTLRCDPISGHDNLYWYRRVMGKEIKFLLHFVKESKQDESGMPNNRFLAERTGGTYSTLKVQPAELEDSGVYFCASSQAAISSGELFFGEGSRLTVL.

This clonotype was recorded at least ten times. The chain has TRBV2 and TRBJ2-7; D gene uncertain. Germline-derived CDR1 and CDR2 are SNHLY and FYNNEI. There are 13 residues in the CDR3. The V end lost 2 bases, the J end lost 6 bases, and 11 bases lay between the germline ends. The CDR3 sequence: CASSESPSGEQYF. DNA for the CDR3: TGTGCCAGCAGTGAATCCCCGTCGGGCGAGCAGTACTTC.

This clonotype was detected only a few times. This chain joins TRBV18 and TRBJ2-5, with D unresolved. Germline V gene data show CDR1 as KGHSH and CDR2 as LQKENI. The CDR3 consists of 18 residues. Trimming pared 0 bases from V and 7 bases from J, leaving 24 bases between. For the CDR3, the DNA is TGTGCCAGCTCACCACCGTTCCAGGCCGGCCTAGTTGTAAGGACCCAGTACTTC. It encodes CASSPPFQAGLVVRTQYF.